Given below is one TCR beta chain in context. Its specificity is not known. The source of the sample is a study of T cell repertoires in cytomegalovirus infection. Background on the study: Public signatures in TCR beta pointed to CMV infection and matching HLA type.

TCRdb redid the calling of the reads with MiXCR, one entry per CDR3 protein. The sample has some 400,000 distinct CDR3 sequences, around a sixth seen once. General study points: HLA-C-restricted TCR beta clonotypes specific for CMV led the ex vivo response. CMV carriers having the relevant HLA were flagged by cumulative public TCR beta family frequency.

The V and J ends lost 0 bases and 2 bases respectively, with 14 bases between them. Germline V gene sequence: CDR1 LNHNV, CDR2 YYDKDF (reference sequence). CDR3 length equals 16 residues. This chain links TRBV15 with TRBJ2-7; D might be TRBD1 or TRBD2, each matching 5 bases. This clonotype was sampled from a human donor in good health (CMV status not recorded). Some clones in this sample may be carry-over from other donors' samples. Input material: PBMCs. As DNA, the CDR3 is TGTGCCACCAGCAGAGATAAAGGGACGACCCCCTACGAGCAGTACTTC. Amino acids: CATSRDKGTTPYEQYF.